This TCR beta chain was recovered during a study of long-term antiretroviral therapy in people with HIV (dated by TCRdb to between 2021 and 2023). Some background on the complete study: The earliest samples were collected roughly a decade before the 2015 WHO recommendation for immediate ART, at a time when ART was usually postponed until CD4 counts fell. This retrospective serial study examined whether starting ART and sustained HIV suppression were associated with changes in the composition and diversity of the TRB repertoire in peripheral blood. About 35% of the 30 participants with HIV were female. Test extractions of a monoclonal T-cell line alongside some 35 polyclonal samples showed no cross-contamination during QIAcube processing. A total of fewer than 250 cryopreserved PBMC samples came from a few dozen adults with confirmed HIV infection and were collected serially over a mean of approximately six years (range 1-12). What the research found in general, with its limitations: Inferences about post-ART repertoire changes are limited because no data were available on ART adherence, viral resistance or therapy changes. CDR3 length ranges in HIV repertoires were narrower than in controls, and network structure suggested an antigen-experienced repertoire with only a slight naive shift after ART. Samples dated from about 2004 to 2018, and the ART regimens used may be less effective than current ones. The repertoire was dominated across all time points by expanded TRB clones identified before ART initiation, although this dominance was seen to fluctuate and to decrease in many PLHIV after ART. Because PBMC availability was limited, only the TCR beta chain was sequenced, with no alpha chain pairing. Starting ART was linked to a significant rise in TRB diversity, yet even after long-term ART the diversity remained significantly lower than in transplant donor controls. Unsorted PBMC were profiled instead of sorted CD4+ and CD8+ T cells because pre-ART samples had limited cell numbers.

As regards this clone: The target of this receptor is not known. Base quality data are lacking; no much larger clone is found one base away.

Participants were included only if at least one PBMC sample before ART initiation and at least two post-ART samples were available. Treatment was received in the United States of America by all participants with HIV. Cryopreserved samples of about 1-10 million PBMC were thawed and washed before DNA extraction. At the time of the earliest PBMC sample for each participant with HIV, ages ranged from about 20 to 54 years. PBMC samples from each participant spanned 1-4 timepoints before ART initiation and 2-8 timepoints after ART initiation, with a median of 7 samples. For every participant, serial HIV viral load, CD4+ T-cell count, ART history and demographic data were obtained. A Qiagen kit on a QIAcube was used to extract genomic DNA from unsorted PBMC, with samples processed in batches of 12. The immunoSEQ hsTCRB v3.0 assay was used at survey level resolution to sequence the TRB variable region. The targeted TRB sequencing depth was about 40,000-55,000 T-cell genomes per sample. An Illumina MiSeq with a v3 150-cycle kit was used to sequence the pooled TRB libraries. As for how the authors treated the data: Repertoire analysis ran in R within a reproducible Nextflow workflow covering QC, data transformation and analysis. Custom analyses were implemented in LymphoSeq2, an R package for AIRR-Seq data exploration. A handful of samples that produced fewer than 5000 total TRB sequences were removed, so 180 or so HIV repertoires were analyzed. Among the 170 to 200 HIV repertoires that were kept, around 60 were collected before ART initiation and roughly 130 were collected after ART initiation. Repertoires were downsampled to 5000 TRB nucleotide sequences, with summary statistics averaged over 100 downsampling iterations. TRB sequences were retained for analysis only if CDR3 regions of at least seven amino acids were present. A Shannon entropy-derived clonality score and the Gini coefficient were used to measure diversity. Repertoire networks linked the top 5000 CDR3 amino acid sequences whenever two sequences differed by an edit distance of one. For TRB CDR3 amino acid sequences, GLIPH2 was used to predict antigen specificity groups and MHC restriction. Known CMV, EBV, HIV or tissue antigen associations were flagged by matching CDR3 amino acid sequences against VDJdb and McPAS-TCR. Pre-ART, post-ART and control groups were compared with Wilcoxon signed-rank tests and Holm-Bonferroni correction. Held by TCRdb, this immuneACCESS table contains in-frame sequences only and omits some clones. Under half of the omission traces to an unresolved V gene where checked; the cause of the rest is unknown. The DNA gave D and trimming, while V, J and clone size come from that table. Across this sample there are around 32,000 clones, with about 98% seen only once. The ten largest clones represent 1.9% of the sample.

The sample consisted of unsorted PBMCs, taken 7.6 years after starting antiretroviral therapy. The clonotype was recovered from a man in his thirties or forties with HIV.

CDR3 region: CASSPPENGELFF. The DNA sequence is TGTGCCAGCAGCCCGCCAGAGAACGGGGAGCTGTTTTTT. The V and J segments used are TRBV11-3 and TRBJ2-2; the D gene is not confidently resolved. CDR1 SGHNT and CDR2 YENEEA are derived from the germline V gene. Trimming at the junction amounts to 5 bases on V and 7 bases on J, and the germline ends lie 11 bases apart. The cysteine opens and the phenylalanine closes a CDR3 of 13 amino acids. Of the read, only the CDR3 DNA is kept; its 39 bases are in frame from base 1.